This TCR beta chain comes out of a study of shared clonotypes between healthy human individuals. Clones were read by immunoSEQ multiplex PCR, and TCRdb kept only the in-frame ones, dropping some. The sample consists of some 1,600,000 clones, roughly 98% of them appearing once. Points on this clone: The target antigen is unknown.

The CDR3 is 14 amino acids. Germline loops: CDR1 SGHRS, CDR2 YFSETQ. V gave up 4 bases and J gave up 6 bases; unmatched junction bases: 8. Study observations and caveats: Unshared clonotypes carried lower generation probabilities than those common to all four donors. Naive CD4 clonotypes were shared across a handful of donors at around 5%.

Donation came from healthy HIV-negative adults that had no recent acute infections or vaccinations. Everyone who donated was a Caucasian adult who lived in Nashville, Tennessee. Input material: naive CD4+ T cells sorted from blood. Subset here: CD45RA+ positively selected. V is TRBV5-1 and J is TRBJ1-2; 8 positions agree with TRBD1. This clonotype originated in a man aged 30-40 years in good health. The CDR3 protein is CASSAGGTGDGYTF. CDR3 coding DNA: TGCGCCAGCAGCGCCGGGGGGACAGGCGATGGCTACACCTTC.